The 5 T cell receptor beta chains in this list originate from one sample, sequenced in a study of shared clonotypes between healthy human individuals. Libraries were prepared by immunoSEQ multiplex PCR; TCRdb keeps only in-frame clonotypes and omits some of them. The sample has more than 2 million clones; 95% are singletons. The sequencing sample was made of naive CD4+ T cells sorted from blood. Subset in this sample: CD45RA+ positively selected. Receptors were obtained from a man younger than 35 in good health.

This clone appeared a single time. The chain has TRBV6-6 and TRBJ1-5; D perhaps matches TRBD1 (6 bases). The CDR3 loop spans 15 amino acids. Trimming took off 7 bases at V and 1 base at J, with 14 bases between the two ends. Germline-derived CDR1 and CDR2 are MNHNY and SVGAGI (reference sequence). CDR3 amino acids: CASIRDTRSNQPQHF. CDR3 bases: TGTGCCAGCATCAGGGACACTCGGAGCAATCAGCCCCAGCATTTT.

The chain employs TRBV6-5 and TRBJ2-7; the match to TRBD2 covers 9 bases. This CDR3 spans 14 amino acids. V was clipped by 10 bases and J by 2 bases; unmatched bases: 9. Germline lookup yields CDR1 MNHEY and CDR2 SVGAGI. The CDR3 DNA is TGTGCCACCAGAAAGACTAGCGGCACCTACGAGCAGTACTTC. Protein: CATRKTSGTYEQYF.

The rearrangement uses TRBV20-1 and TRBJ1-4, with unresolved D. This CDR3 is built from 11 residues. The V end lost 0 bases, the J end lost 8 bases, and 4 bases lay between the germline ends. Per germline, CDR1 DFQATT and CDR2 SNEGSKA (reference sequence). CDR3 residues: CSARDFEKLFF. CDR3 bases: TGCAGTGCTAGAGATTTCGAAAAACTGTTTTTT.

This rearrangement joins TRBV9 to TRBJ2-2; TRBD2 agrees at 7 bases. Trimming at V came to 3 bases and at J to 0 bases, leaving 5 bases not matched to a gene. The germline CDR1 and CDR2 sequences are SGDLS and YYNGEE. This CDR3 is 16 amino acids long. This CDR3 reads CASSASRGANTGELFF. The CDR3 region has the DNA TGTGCCAGCAGCGCCTCACGGGGGGCGAACACCGGGGAGCTGTTTTTT.

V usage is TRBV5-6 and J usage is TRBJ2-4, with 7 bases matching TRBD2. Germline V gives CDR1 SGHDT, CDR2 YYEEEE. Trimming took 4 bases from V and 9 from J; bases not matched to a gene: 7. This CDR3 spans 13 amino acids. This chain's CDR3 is CASSPGGEGIQYF. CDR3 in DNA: TGTGCCAGCAGCCCCGGCGGGGAGGGCATTCAGTACTTC.